This TCR beta chain was sequenced in a study of shared clonotypes between healthy human individuals. Study details: Participating donors consisted of two women and a few men aged 18 to 49.

Remarks on this clone: Its target is not known.

The study's findings and limits: Even with large depth, rarefaction showed that sorted-subset sequencing was incomplete.

For every subset, genomic DNA was evenly distributed across several immunoSEQ plates. Repertoires were generated with immunoSEQ multiplex PCR, while TCRdb's copy carries only in-frame clones and drops some. The sample comprises over a million clones, approximately 76% of which are singletons, and approximately 1.5% rests with the top ten. Donors were healthy HIV-negative adults without recently reported acute infections or vaccinations. Sequences were obtained from memory CD4+ T cells sorted from blood. Subset in this sample: CD45RA-negative fraction. This receptor was identified in a man in his late teens or twenties in good health.

The chain's CDR3 is CASGTSGPSTDTQYF. The CDR3 DNA sequence: TGTGCCTCCGGGACTAGCGGACCTAGCACAGATACGCAGTATTTT. This sequence joins TRBV6-1 and TRBJ2-3, with 11 bases identical to TRBD2. Germline V gene data show CDR1 as MNHNS and CDR2 as SASEGT. Unmatched junction bases numbered 7, after V lost 11 bases and J lost 0 bases. This CDR3 region has 15 residues.